The clone carrying this T cell receptor (beta chain) was observed at least ten times. TCRdb re-analysed the RT-PCR reads in MiXCR, keeping a single row per CDR3 protein. The sample consists of around 700,000 distinct CDR3 sequences, around 14% of them appearing once. CDR3 length: 12 residues. Germline V gives CDR1 MNHEY, CDR2 SMNVEV (reference sequence). Trimming pared 6 bases from V and 10 bases from J, leaving 13 bases between. This chain links TRBV27 with TRBJ1-5; TRBD1 is a possible D gene (5 bases). The specimen was memory CD4+ T cells from blood. The receptor's source is a female donor in good health, serving as a healthy control. The CDR3 DNA follows: TGTGCCAGCAGCCGATTTACAGGTCCCCAGCATTTT. It encodes CASSRFTGPQHF.